Presented here are 14 T cell receptor beta chains from one specimen sequenced in a study of neurological immune-mediated disorders. Each CDR3 protein is one row after TCRdb ran MiXCR on the 5' RACE reads. The data contain more than 30,000 distinct CDR3 sequences, 10% to 15% of them seen just once; the ten biggest clones take up roughly 5.2%. The time point here: technical triplicate 2. The source material was CD4+ T cells from blood. These receptor sequences come from a female donor with HTLV-1-associated myelopathy (HAM/TSP).

This clonotype was recorded many times. V usage is TRBV24-1 and J usage is TRBJ2-3, with a weak D call TRBD2 (6 bases). Germline V gene lookup returns CDR1 KGHDR and CDR2 SFDVKD. Trimming stripped 4 bases from V and 3 bases from J, with 10 bases between. The CDR3 totals 14 residues. CDR3 bases: TGTGCCACCAGTGAGGGGAGGTGGACAGATACGCAGTATTTT. As protein: CATSEGRWTDTQYF.

This clonotype occurred many times. This chain uses TRBV20-1 with TRBJ2-1; 12 positions agree with TRBD2. Germline V CDR1 and CDR2: DFQATT, SNEGSKA (reference sequence). Trimming took 4 bases from V and 4 from J; bases not matched to a gene: 5. This CDR3 has 15 residues. The CDR3 loop is CSAISLAGGYNEQFF. CDR3 DNA: TGCAGTGCTATATCCCTAGCGGGAGGGTACAATGAGCAGTTCTTC.

This clonotype was seen at least ten times. J is TRBJ2-5 and V is TRBV20-1, with D possibly TRBD2 on 6 matching bases. The CDR3 contains 14 residues. Trimming shortened V by 0 bases and J by 5 bases, and 13 bases separated the two germline ends. Looked up from germline, CDR1 is DFQATT and CDR2 is SNEGSKA (reference sequence). CDR3 in amino acids: CSARDPGRGETQYF. The CDR3 nucleotides are TGCAGTGCTAGAGATCCGGGACGGGGGGAGACCCAGTACTTC.

There are many counts of this clonotype. The J gene is TRBJ2-3, the V gene TRBV7-9; maybe TRBD1 (7 bases). With 5 bases removed from V and 2 bases from J, the gap between germline ends came to 17 bases. The CDR3 runs 16 residues. The germline CDR1 and CDR2 sequences are SEHNR and FQNEAQ (reference sequence). The CDR3 nucleotides read TGTGCCAGCAGCCAGGGGGGCGGCTCAAACACAGATACGCAGTATTTT. Translated, it gives CASSQGGGSNTDTQYF.

The V call is TRBV6-5, the J call TRBJ2-2; TRBD2 aligns across 11 bases. The length of the CDR3 is 17 residues. Looked up from germline, CDR1 is MNHEY and CDR2 is SVGAGI. V dropped 5 bases and J dropped 5; count of bases not matched to a gene: 10. The CDR3 loop reads CASSRRLAGGRTGELFF. Written as DNA, the CDR3 is TGTGCCAGCAGTAGAAGGCTAGCGGGAGGAAGGACCGGGGAGCTGTTTTTT.

In this sample, this clonotype is medium-sized. The rearrangement uses TRBV9 and TRBJ2-1; D gene uncertain. There are 13 residues in the CDR3. V dropped 0 bases and J dropped 7 bases, with 8 bases sitting between them. The germline gives CDR1 SGDLS, CDR2 YYNGEE. CDR3 in amino acids: CASSVGQQNEQFF. Here the CDR3 DNA reads TGTGCCAGCAGCGTAGGGCAGCAAAATGAGCAGTTCTTC.

This clonotype showed up just once. J is TRBJ2-7 and V is TRBV20-1, with D possibly matching TRBD2 (7 bases). The CDR3 has 13 amino acids. Germline V CDR1 and CDR2: DFQATT, SNEGSKA (reference sequence). Trimming removed 6 bases at V and 4 bases at J, with 16 bases between. CDR3 nucleotides: TGCAGTGCCCTAGGGGGGGGCGGGTACGAGCAGTACTTC. It codes for CSALGGGGYEQYF.

Comments on this clonotype: The DNA is omitted, as the CDR3 cannot be located on it reliably, and the CDR3 follows TCRdb's listing. The genes are TRBV5-6 and TRBJ2-3; the table's D call, TRBD2, has no DNA check behind it. The CDR3 adds up to 22 amino acids, both ends counted. From germline, CDR1 is SGHDT and CDR2 YYEEEE. The CDR3 loop reads CVSSFYICSARISGGWADTQYF.

This clonotype occurred a few times. The rearrangement joins TRBV6-4 to TRBJ2-5; 7 bases match TRBD1. The germline gives CDR1 MRHNA, CDR2 SNTAGT. With V trimmed by 6 bases and J by 2 bases, 3 bases remained unmatched. There are 13 residues in the CDR3. CDR3 sequence (DNA): TGTGCCAGCAGAGGGACAGTGCAAGAGACCCAGTACTTC. Translated: CASRGTVQETQYF.

This clonotype came up many times. V and J are TRBV20-1 and TRBJ2-1, with D possibly TRBD2 on 5 matching bases. The CDR3 runs 13 residues. Trimming left V 6 bases short and J 5 bases short, with 14 bases between. The germline V gene has CDR1 DFQATT and CDR2 SNEGSKA (reference sequence). CDR3 in amino acids: CSAGAGLNNEQFF. The CDR3 DNA is TGCAGTGCGGGTGCGGGTCTGAACAATGAGCAGTTCTTC.

This clonotype has at least ten counts. The chain employs TRBV25-1 and TRBJ2-1; a weak D match, TRBD1 (5 bases). Between the trimmed V and J ends, which lost 6 bases and 5 bases, there was a span of 11 bases. The germline V gene encodes CDR1 MGHDK and CDR2 SYGVNS. The CDR3 spans 13 residues. The CDR3: CASSRQGNNEQFF. In DNA, the CDR3 is TGTGCCAGCAGCCGGCAGGGAAACAATGAGCAGTTCTTC.

This clonotype showed up many times. One base away lies a much larger clone, so this may be a sequencing read error. The rearrangement uses TRBV16 and TRBJ2-1; TRBD2 aligns across 7 bases. Germline CDR1 is KGHSY and CDR2 is FQNENV. Trimming at V came to 1 base and at J to 6 bases, leaving 6 bases not matched to a gene. The CDR3 is 15 residues long. CDR3 bases: TGTGCCAGCAGCCAATGGTCCCTAGCGGTCAATGAGCAGTTCTTC. Protein product: CASSQWSLAVNEQFF.

Many counts were recorded for this clonotype. The CDR3 spells CASADGYNSPLHF. CDR3 nucleotide sequence: TGTGCCTCAGCCGATGGGTATAATTCACCCCTCCACTTT. The chain recombines TRBV7-8 with TRBJ1-6; D is unresolved. CDR1 SGHVS and CDR2 FQNEAQ come from the germline V gene. Deletions cut 11 bases from V and 4 bases from J, with 12 bases between. The CDR3 is made up of 13 amino acids.

This clonotype came up many times. The chain joins TRBV6-1 to TRBJ1-5, with 9 bases matching TRBD1. The trim removed 2 bases at V and 4 bases at J, leaving 3 bases unmatched. The CDR3 loop spans 15 amino acids. In germline, CDR1 is MNHNS, CDR2 SASEGT. The CDR3 loop reads CASSEFGTGNQPQHF. For the CDR3, the DNA is TGTGCCAGCAGTGAATTTGGGACAGGGAATCAGCCCCAGCATTTT.